This is a list of T cell receptor beta chains from one sample in a study of shared T cell receptors in the human thymus. Assay: immunoSEQ multiplex PCR; the TCRdb copy retains only in-frame clones and omits some. This sample has hundreds of thousands of clones, with more than 70% found just once. This same sample was also taken into another study, of human thymus T cells.

Sequencing input: thymocytes. Receptors were obtained from a boy younger than two with a congenital heart defect. Each CDR3 is given with its conserved first and last residue. A D gene is named only where the DNA matches it firmly. Only part of the rows carry a size: once, few, many, or a class if the clone is expanded.

V gene,J gene,clone size,D gene,CDR3 protein,CDR3 DNA
TRBV19,TRBJ2-5,.,.,CASRGGETQYF,TGTGCCAGTAGGGGGGGAGAGACCCAGTACTTC
TRBV28,TRBJ1-5,once,TRBD1,CASSWTGYYSNQPQHF,TGTGCCAGCAGTTGGACAGGGTATTATAGCAATCAGCCCCAGCATTTT
TRBV5-1,TRBJ2-7,.,TRBD2,CASSLWGTSGTYEQYF,TGCGCCAGCAGCTTGTGGGGGACTAGCGGGACCTACGAGCAGTACTTC
TRBV5-1,TRBJ1-5,.,TRBD1,CASSAQGDQPQHF,TGCGCCAGCAGCGCACAGGGGGATCAGCCCCAGCATTTT
TRBV15,TRBJ1-1,.,TRBD1,CATSRARQGMMNTEAFF,TGTGCCACCAGCAGAGCCCGACAGGGTATGATGAACACTGAAGCTTTCTTT
TRBV6-1,TRBJ1-3,.,.,CAKVSGASGNTIYF,TGTGCCAAAGTATCAGGGGCATCTGGAAACACCATATATTTT
TRBV10-2,TRBJ2-7,once,.,CASRPVTSYEQYF,TGCGCCAGCAGGCCTGTGACTTCCTACGAGCAGTACTTC
TRBV27,TRBJ2-3,.,.,CASSFRSKSTDTQYF,TGTGCCAGCAGTTTTCGGTCCAAAAGCACAGATACGCAGTATTTT
TRBV28,TRBJ1-1,.,.,CASSLWPNTEAFF,TGTGCCAGCAGTTTGTGGCCGAACACTGAAGCTTTCTTT
TRBV29-1,TRBJ2-2,.,.,CSVELGGGTGELFF,TGCAGCGTTGAGTTAGGCGGCGGCACCGGGGAGCTGTTTTTT
TRBV5-6,TRBJ1-2,.,TRBD1,CASSPQGAPNNNYGYTF,TGTGCCAGCAGCCCACAGGGGGCGCCCAATAATAACTATGGCTACACCTTC
TRBV30,TRBJ1-2,.,.,CAWNGEDYNYGYTF,TGTGCCTGGAATGGCGAGGATTATAACTATGGCTACACCTTC
TRBV4-3,TRBJ1-6,.,TRBD1,CASSQDTKGAHSPLHF,TGCGCCAGCAGCCAAGATACAAAGGGGGCCCACTCACCCCTCCACTTT
TRBV27,TRBJ2-4,.,.,CASSFVPGRAKNIQYF,TGTGCCAGCAGTTTCGTACCCGGTCGAGCCAAAAACATTCAGTACTTC
TRBV9,TRBJ2-7,.,TRBD2,CASSVEPTSGSYEQYF,TGTGCCAGCAGCGTAGAACCGACTAGCGGCTCCTACGAGCAGTACTTC
TRBV5-4,TRBJ2-7,.,TRBD2,CASSPPGASGLYEQYF,TGTGCCAGCAGCCCCCCCGGGGCTAGCGGGTTATACGAGCAGTACTTC
TRBV15,TRBJ1-1,.,TRBD1,CATSCGTGNLMNTEAFF,TGTGCCACCAGCTGCGGGACAGGGAATTTGATGAACACTGAAGCTTTCTTT
TRBV14,TRBJ1-1,.,TRBD1,CASSLARQGLRGWPTEAFF,TGTGCCAGCAGCCTCGCAAGACAGGGGCTCAGGGGATGGCCCACTGAAGCTTTCTTT
TRBV7-9,TRBJ2-2,.,.,CASSRRDMVKSSNTGELFF,TGTGCCAGCAGCCGCCGGGACATGGTTAAATCCTCGAACACCGGGGAGCTGTTTTTT
TRBV5-4,TRBJ2-7,.,.,CASSLLYGTGVYEQYF,TGTGCCAGCAGCCTGCTTTATGGGACTGGAGTCTACGAGCAGTACTTC
TRBV10-3,TRBJ2-2,once,TRBD2,CAISDYTSRGGLASTGELFF,TGTGCCATCAGCGACTACACTTCAAGGGGGGGACTAGCGAGCACCGGGGAGCTGTTTTTT
TRBV5-1,TRBJ2-7,.,.,CASSLAELPYEQYF,TGCGCCAGCAGCTTGGCCGAACTCCCCTACGAGCAGTACTTC
TRBV28,TRBJ1-4,.,.,CASSRELWEKLFF,TGTGCCAGCAGCCGTGAACTATGGGAAAAACTGTTTTTT
TRBV20-1,TRBJ2-3,.,.,CSANGDTQYF,TGCAGTGCCAACGGAGATACGCAGTATTTT
TRBV7-4,TRBJ2-5,.,TRBD2,CASSLASSGGQETQYF,TGTGCCAGCAGCTTAGCTAGTAGCGGGGGCCAAGAGACCCAGTACTTC
TRBV5-4,TRBJ1-4,once,.,CASSLDSNNEKLFF,TGTGCCAGCAGCTTGGACAGTAATAATGAAAAACTGTTTTTT
TRBV15,TRBJ1-6,.,TRBD1,CATSRGSGQRNSPLHF,TGTGCCACCAGCAGGGGGTCGGGACAGCGAAATTCACCCCTCCACTTT
TRBV19,TRBJ1-1,few,.,CASAGPNTEAFF,TGTGCCAGTGCTGGCCCGAACACTGAAGCTTTCTTT
TRBV27,TRBJ2-1,.,TRBD2,CASSFILAGGNEQFF,TGTGCCAGCAGTTTTATCCTAGCGGGGGGCAATGAGCAGTTCTTC
TRBV2,TRBJ2-3,.,.,CASTRQSDVITDTQYF,TGTGCCAGCACGCGACAGTCGGATGTTATCACAGATACGCAGTATTTT
TRBV27,TRBJ1-1,.,.,CASSFNKTVLNTEAFF,TGTGCCAGCAGTTTCAATAAGACAGTTTTGAACACTGAAGCTTTCTTT
TRBV7-8,TRBJ2-5,.,.,CASSLFGRADKKPYQETQYF,TGTGCCAGCAGCTTATTTGGCAGGGCCGACAAGAAACCGTACCAAGAGACCCAGTACTTC
TRBV11-2,TRBJ2-1,.,.,CASSYENEQFF,TGTGCCAGCAGCTATGAGAATGAGCAGTTCTTC